The text below deals with one T cell receptor beta chain. Its specificity is unknown. Some clones are missing from TCRdb's copy, which holds only in-frame ones; the method was immunoSEQ multiplex PCR. The table lists around 50,000 clones, about 75% of them singletons, with 9.5% to 15% in the top ten. Germline values: CDR1 SNHLY, CDR2 FYNNEI. The V and J ends lost 8 bases and 6 bases respectively, with 18 bases between them. CDR3 length: 14 residues. The data were taken from a study of PD-1 blockade in classical Hodgkin lymphoma. Study findings and constraints: Those patients who began receiving nivolumab less than 1 year after ASCT had lower diversity, and they were excluded. Lower baseline TCR diversity marked trial partial responders and progressors. Newly diagnosed patients were reported to start with lower TCR diversity than healthy donors.

This sample's time point: cycle 4 day 1 (C4D1), after 6 weeks of nivolumab. Brentuximab vedotin exposure varied, and every patient relapsed after autologous stem cell transplantation. Sequenced here: peripheral blood mononuclear cells (PBMCs), sampled before the fourth cycle of nivolumab. The rearrangement joins TRBV2 to TRBJ2-3; D unclear. The TCR was taken from a human donor with classical Hodgkin lymphoma. The CDR3 DNA reads as TGTGCCAGCGGTATCCCAACGAGCTACGATACGCAGTATTTT. The encoded protein is CASGIPTSYDTQYF.